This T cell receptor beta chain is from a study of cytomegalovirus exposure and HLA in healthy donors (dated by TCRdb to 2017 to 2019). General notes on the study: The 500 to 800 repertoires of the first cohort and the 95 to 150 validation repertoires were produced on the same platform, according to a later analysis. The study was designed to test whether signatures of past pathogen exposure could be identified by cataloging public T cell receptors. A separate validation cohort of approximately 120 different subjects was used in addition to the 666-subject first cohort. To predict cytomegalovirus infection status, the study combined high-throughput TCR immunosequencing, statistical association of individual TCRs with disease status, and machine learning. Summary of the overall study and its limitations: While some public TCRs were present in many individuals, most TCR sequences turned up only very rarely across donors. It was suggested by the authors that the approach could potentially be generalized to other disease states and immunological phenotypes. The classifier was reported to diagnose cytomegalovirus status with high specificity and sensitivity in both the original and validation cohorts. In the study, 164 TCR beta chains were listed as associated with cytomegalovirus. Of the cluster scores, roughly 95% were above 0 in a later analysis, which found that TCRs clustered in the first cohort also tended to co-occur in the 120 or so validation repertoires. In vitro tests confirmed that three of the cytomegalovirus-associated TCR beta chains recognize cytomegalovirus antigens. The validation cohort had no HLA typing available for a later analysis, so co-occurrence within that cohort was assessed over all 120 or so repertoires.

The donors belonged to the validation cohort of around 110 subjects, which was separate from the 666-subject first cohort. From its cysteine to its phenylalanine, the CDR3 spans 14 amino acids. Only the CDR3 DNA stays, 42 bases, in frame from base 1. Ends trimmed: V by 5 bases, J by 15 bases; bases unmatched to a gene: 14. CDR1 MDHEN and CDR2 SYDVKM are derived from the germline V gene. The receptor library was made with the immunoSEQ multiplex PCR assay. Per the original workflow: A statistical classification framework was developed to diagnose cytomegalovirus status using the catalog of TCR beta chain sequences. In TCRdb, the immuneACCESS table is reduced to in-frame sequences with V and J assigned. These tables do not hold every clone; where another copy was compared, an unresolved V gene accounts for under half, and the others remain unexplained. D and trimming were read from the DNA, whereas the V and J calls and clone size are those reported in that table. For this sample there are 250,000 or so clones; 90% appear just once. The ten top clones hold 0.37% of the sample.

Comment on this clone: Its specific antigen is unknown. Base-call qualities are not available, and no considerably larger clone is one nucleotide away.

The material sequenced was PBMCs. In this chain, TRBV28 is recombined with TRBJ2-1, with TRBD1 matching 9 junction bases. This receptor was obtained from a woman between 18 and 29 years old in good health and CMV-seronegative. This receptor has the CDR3 CASSRIRQGDTLFF. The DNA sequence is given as TGTGCCAGCAGTCGCATCCGACAGGGGGACACCTTGTTCTTC.